This is a list of T cell receptor beta chains from one sample in a study of control samples from healthy donors and cancer patients. Here immunoSEQ multiplex PCR was the method, and the copy in TCRdb shows in-frame clones only, minus some. In the table there are about 77,000 clones, roughly 92% of which are singletons. The material sequenced was blood. The receptors derive from a woman in her sixties in good health. CDR3s include the opening cysteine and the closing phenylalanine or tryptophan. The D gene is left open where the match is weak. Clone size, where shown, is once, few, many, or a class for clones that have expanded.

V	J	D	size	DNA	CDR3
TRBV2	TRBJ1-6	TRBD1	NA	TGTGCCAGCAGGGGAGTTGCAGGGGGCGCTTATTCACCCCTCCACTTT	CASRGVAGGAYSPLHF
TRBV4-2	TRBJ2-1	NA	once	TGTGCCAGCAGCCAAGATTTTCACAATGAGCAGTTCTTC	CASSQDFHNEQFF
TRBV6-5	TRBJ2-7	NA	few	TGTGCCAGCAGCTCCTACCACGGGGACGAGCAGTACTTC	CASSSYHGDEQYF
TRBV3-1/TRBV3-2	TRBJ1-1	NA	NA	TGTGCCAGCAGCCATCCGGGGTTGGGGACTGAAGCTTTCTTT	CASSHPGLGTEAFF
TRBV28	TRBJ2-7	TRBD1	NA	TGTGCCAGCAGTCCATCGACAGGGGGAGAGTACTTC	CASSPSTGGEYF
TRBV28	TRBJ1-1	NA	NA	TGTGCCAGCAGCCCGGGGACTTTATCGAACACTGAAGCTTTCTTT	CASSPGTLSNTEAFF
TRBV7-9	TRBJ2-3	NA	NA	TGTGCCAGCAGCCCCGCATGGAGAAGAGATACGCAGTATTTT	CASSPAWRRDTQYF
TRBV5-5	TRBJ2-3	NA	NA	TGTGCCAGCAGCTTGGGACCCACAGATACGCAGTATTTT	CASSLGPTDTQYF
TRBV7-2	TRBJ2-3	NA	NA	TGTGCCAGCAGCGCGTCGATGTCCACAGATACGCAGTATTTT	CASSASMSTDTQYF
TRBV24-1	TRBJ2-2	TRBD2	NA	TGTGCCACCAGTGAATCAGGGTTTGGCGGGAGTAACGGGGAGCTGTTTTTT	CATSESGFGGSNGELFF
TRBV6-5	TRBJ2-7	TRBD2	NA	TGTGCCAGCAGTTACCGCGCGGGAGACTACGAGCAGTACTTC	CASSYRAGDYEQYF
TRBV2	TRBJ1-2	NA	NA	TGTGCCAGCAGCATGGACCTTAACTATGGCTACACCTTC	CASSMDLNYGYTF
TRBV28	TRBJ2-5	NA	NA	TGTGCCAGCAGCGACACGACGCGAGAGACCCAGTACTTC	CASSDTTRETQYF
TRBV19	TRBJ2-1	TRBD2	NA	TGTGCCAGTATACTAGCGTTCGATGAGCAGTTCTTC	CASILAFDEQFF
TRBV21-1	TRBJ2-3	NA	NA	TGTGCCAGCAGCAAAGATCGGGGGCTTCCAAGCACAGATACGCAGTATTTT	CASSKDRGLPSTDTQYF
TRBV19	TRBJ1-5	NA	NA	TGTGCCAGTAGTTCCTTCGGGCGAGGGGGGAGAGGCAATCAGCCCCAGCATTTT	CASSSFGRGGRGNQPQHF
TRBV14	TRBJ1-2	NA	NA	TGTGCCAGCAGCCAAGCGGCAGCCTATGGCTACACCTTC	CASSQAAAYGYTF
TRBV28	TRBJ1-5	NA	NA	TGTGCCAGCAGGGTGCAGGGGAAGCCCCAGCATTTT	CASRVQGKPQHF
TRBV10-3	TRBJ1-2	NA	NA	TGTGCCATCAGTGATTTACTTGGGGGTGGCTACACCTTC	CAISDLLGGGYTF
TRBV5-1	TRBJ2-1	TRBD1	NA	TGCGCCAGCAGCTTTATTTCACAGGGGGACAATGAGCAGTTCTTC	CASSFISQGDNEQFF
TRBV6-1	TRBJ1-5	NA	NA	TGTGCCAGCAGTGCGCCTGGCGGGTATAGCAATCAGCCCCAGCATTTT	CASSAPGGYSNQPQHF
TRBV7-9	TRBJ1-4	NA	NA	TGTGCCAGCGCAGAGGAGGGTGAAAAACTGTTTTTT	CASAEEGEKLFF
TRBV24-1	TRBJ2-5	NA	NA	TGTGCCACCAGTGATCCAAGGGTGGCGGGGGAGACCCAGTACTTC	CATSDPRVAGETQYF
TRBV20-1	TRBJ1-1	NA	NA	TGCAGTGCTAGGCGCCTGGGTGAAGCTTTCTTT	CSARRLGEAFF
TRBV7-3	TRBJ2-1	TRBD2	NA	TGTGCCAGCAGCTTATGGGCGGGAGGTCTCGATGAGCAGTTCTTC	CASSLWAGGLDEQFF
TRBV11-3	TRBJ1-3	NA	NA	TGTGCCAGCAGCTTAAATGGTAAGGACAGCTCATCTGGAAACACCATATATTTT	CASSLNGKDSSSGNTIYF
TRBV5-1	TRBJ1-5	TRBD1	NA	TGCGCCAGCAGACCCGGGACAGGGCTGGATAGCAATCAGCCCCAGCATTTT	CASRPGTGLDSNQPQHF
TRBV10-3	TRBJ1-2	TRBD1	NA	TGTGCCACCCTCCGGGACAGTTTATACGGCTACACCTTC	CATLRDSLYGYTF
TRBV28	TRBJ1-3	NA	NA	TGTGCCAGCAGTCACCCGGGGGGGCTCGGAAACACCATATATTTT	CASSHPGGLGNTIYF
TRBV6-5	TRBJ1-1	NA	NA	TGTGCCAGCAGCCGACGAGAGGAGAACACTGAAGCTTTCTTT	CASSRREENTEAFF
TRBV2	TRBJ2-1	NA	NA	TGTGCCAGCAGTTCGGGTCTTCTAAATGAGCAGTTCTTC	CASSSGLLNEQFF
TRBV19	TRBJ1-1	NA	NA	TGTGCCAGTAGTATAGACGGCTCGGCGGGTACTGAAGCTTTCTTT	CASSIDGSAGTEAFF
TRBV14	TRBJ2-3	NA	NA	TGTGCCAGCAGCCAAGACGGGGAGACTAGCACAGATACGCAGTATTTT	CASSQDGETSTDTQYF
TRBV6-6	TRBJ1-2	NA	once	TGTGCCAGCAGTTATTCTTCCGGTCTCAACTATGGCTACACCTTC	CASSYSSGLNYGYTF